The clone carrying this T cell receptor (beta chain) came up a few times. The antigen remains undetermined. Arm-PCR of CDR3 regions and iRepertoire HTBI primers were used to build TCR beta libraries. One entry per CDR3 protein results from TCRdb running MiXCR on the multiplex PCR reads. The data contain 350,000 to 400,000 distinct CDR3 sequences, 15% to 18% of them singletons. This sample was included in a study of regulatory T cells in long-lasting Graves disease. Study-wide results and limits: Preferential use of TRBV28, TRBJ1-2 and TRBJ2-5 was seen in persistent disease.

Trimming removed 6 bases at V and 5 bases at J, with 17 bases between. Looked up from germline, CDR1 is DFQATT and CDR2 is SNEGSKA (reference sequence). This CDR3 has 14 residues. Time point meaning: newly diagnosed GD, antithyroid drugs for less than 3 months. The TCR library was made from RNA extracted from PBMCs. The TCR comes from a female donor with Graves disease. Sequencing was performed on peripheral blood mononuclear cells (PBMCs), taken at new diagnosis, from a patient treated with antithyroid drugs. The genes are TRBV20-1 and TRBJ1-5, with D possibly matching TRBD1 (5 bases). The CDR3 loop is CSAADYRSDQPQHF. DNA for the CDR3: TGCAGTGCCGCGGATTACAGGTCTGATCAGCCCCAGCATTTT.